A single sample is the source of the 32 T cell receptor beta chains below, sequenced in a study of T-cell memory formation after mild COVID-19. TCRdb analysed the 5' RACE reads with MiXCR anew, one entry per CDR3 protein. The sample carries fewer than 200,000 distinct CDR3 sequences, 20% to 25% recorded once. Sequenced material: PBMCs or a T cell subset sorted from them (not recorded which). These receptors were collected from an adult woman who had mild COVID-19 (a few samples of this study predate the infection). Cell type and time point are not known.

CDR3 nucleotides: TGTGCCAGCAGTTTATCGGGGGCGAGCTCCTACAATGAGCAGTTCTTC. This codes for CASSLSGASSYNEQFF. This rearrangement joins TRBV27 to TRBJ2-1; TRBD1 is a possible D gene (6 bases). Germline CDR1 reads MNHEY; CDR2 reads SMNVEV (reference sequence). The CDR3 contains 16 residues. Trimming left V 0 bases short and J 0 bases short, with 9 bases between.

This clonotype appeared a few times. This sequence joins TRBV20-1 and TRBJ2-3; D not certain. The germline V gene has CDR1 DFQATT and CDR2 SNEGSKA (reference sequence). The CDR3 totals 17 residues. V was trimmed by 3 bases and J by 3 bases, leaving 22 bases between them. The DNA for the CDR3 is TGCAGTGCTAGCTCAGCCGTTTTGGCTAGAGTGACAGATACGCAGTATTTT. Translation: CSASSAVLARVTDTQYF.

The chain recombines TRBV9 with TRBJ1-2; D perhaps matches TRBD1 (5 bases). The V gene's germline CDR1 is SGDLS and CDR2 YYNGEE. With 7 bases removed from V and 6 bases from J, the gap between germline ends came to 13 bases. The CDR3 runs 12 residues. The CDR3 bases are TGTGCCAGCGGACTCGGGGCGGATGGCTACACCTTC. This translates into CASGLGADGYTF.

The J gene is TRBJ2-7, the V gene TRBV9; unclear D gene. The V end was cut by 0 bases, the J end by 7 bases, with 23 bases between. Per the germline V gene, CDR1 is SGDLS and CDR2 is YYNGEE. The CDR3 spans 17 residues. CDR3 loop: CASSVAINVYIRREQYF. The CDR3 coding sequence is TGTGCCAGCAGCGTAGCTATTAACGTCTACATAAGACGAGAGCAGTACTTC.

This clonotype appeared many times. The J gene is TRBJ1-2, the V gene TRBV12-3 or TRBV12-4; no reliable D call. CDR3 length equals 15 residues. The ends were cut back, 3 bases at V and 8 bases at J, with 19 bases in the middle. In DNA form, the CDR3 reads TGTGCCAGCAGTTTCGGAACCTCCGGCGGTGGGGGCTACACCTTC. Translating gives CASSFGTSGGGGYTF.

V gene TRBV27 combines with J gene TRBJ1-3; D might be TRBD1 (5 bases). The CDR3 is 15 residues long. With 6 bases removed from V and 0 bases from J, the gap between germline ends came to 12 bases. CDR1 MNHEY and CDR2 SMNVEV come from the germline V gene (reference sequence). CDR3 sequence reads: CASRSDTYSGNTIYF. The CDR3 DNA follows: TGTGCCAGCAGATCGGACACCTACTCTGGAAACACCATATATTTT.

The rearrangement links TRBV19 to TRBJ1-1; TRBD1 agrees at 8 bases. Trimming cost V 3 bases and J 4 bases; bases outside gene matches: 4. The CDR3 runs 14 residues. Germline lookup yields CDR1 LNHDA and CDR2 SQIVND (reference sequence). The CDR3 DNA is TGTGCCAGTAGTATCAGGGGGCACGGCACTGAAGCTTTCTTT. Its protein product is CASSIRGHGTEAFF. The whole variable domain, remainder taken from reference TRBV19 and TRBJ1-1, is DGGITQSPKYLFRKEGQNVTLSCEQNLNHDAMYWYRQDPGQGLRLIYYSQIVNDFQKGDIAEGYSVSREKKESFPLTVTSAQKNPTAFYLCASSIRGHGTEAFFGQGTRLTVV.

The CDR3 coding sequence is TGCAGCGTTGAAAGACAGGGTGGCTACGAGCAGTACTTC. Its protein is CSVERQGGYEQYF. V gene TRBV29-1 combines with J gene TRBJ2-7; 7 bases align to TRBD1. With 2 bases clipped from V and 3 bases from J, the junction kept 4 bases outside the gene matches. The CDR3 totals 13 residues. In germline, CDR1 is SQVTM, CDR2 ANQGSEA.

The V call is TRBV12-3 or TRBV12-4, the J call TRBJ2-1; TRBD2 is a possible D gene (6 bases). V lost 3 bases, J lost 6 bases, and 18 bases lay in between. The CDR3 loop spans 16 amino acids. In nucleotides, the CDR3 is TGTGCCAGCAGTTTGGTACCGGGACTGGGGATCAATGAGCAGTTCTTC. Protein sequence: CASSLVPGLGINEQFF.

The chain links TRBV5-6 to TRBJ1-1; D might be TRBD1 (5 bases). CDR1 SGHDT and CDR2 YYEEEE come from the germline V gene. V lost 5 bases and J lost 0, with 23 bases in between. The CDR3 totals 18 residues. Written as DNA, the CDR3 is TGTGCCAGCAGAAGACGCCGTTTTGGTCCAGGGATGAACACTGAAGCTTTCTTT. This translates into CASRRRRFGPGMNTEAFF.

This clonotype occurred a few times. The germline gene is not matched at one end of the junction; a read error may be the cause. The chain has TRBV4-1 and TRBJ2-1; 10 nucleotides agree with TRBD2. The germline V gene has CDR1 MGHRA and CDR2 YSYEKL. The CDR3 spans 14 residues. The CDR3 protein is CAISGGGSYNEQFF. The CDR3 DNA is TGCGCCATCAGCGGGGGGGGGTCCTACAATGAGCAGTTCTTC.

The chain has TRBV11-2 and TRBJ2-3; D may be TRBD1 (5 bases). In germline, CDR1 is SGHAT, CDR2 FQNNGV. V lost 4 bases, J lost 2 bases, and 19 bases lay in between. The CDR3 loop spans 17 amino acids. The chain's CDR3 is CASSSHSTLGATDTQYF. The CDR3, as DNA: TGTGCCAGCAGCTCTCACTCGACTTTAGGGGCCACAGATACGCAGTATTTT.

At least ten counts were recorded for this clonotype. This chain joins TRBV11-2 and TRBJ2-5; TRBD1 agrees at 9 bases. Trimming removed 5 bases from V and 9 bases from J; junction bases left unmatched: 10. The CDR3 has 14 amino acids. CDR1 SGHAT and CDR2 FQNNGV come from the germline V gene. The CDR3 nucleotides read TGTGCCAGCAGCGAGTGGCGGACAGGGGCGTCCCAGTACTTC. Protein sequence: CASSEWRTGASQYF.

The chain joins TRBV24-1 to TRBJ2-7; D is uncertain. V was shortened by 4 bases and J by 1 base, with 4 bases between the two germline ends. The CDR3 has 12 residues. Per germline, CDR1 KGHDR and CDR2 SFDVKD. The CDR3, as DNA: TGTGCCACCAGTGAAGGTTCCTACGAGCAGTACTTC. It yields the protein CATSEGSYEQYF.

This clonotype was counted between two and nine times. The genes are TRBV4-1 and TRBJ1-1; perhaps TRBD1 as D (5 bases). Trimming cost V 0 bases and J 0 bases, with 17 bases left between them. The CDR3 totals 18 residues. CDR1 and CDR2 (germline): MGHRA, YSYEKL. The CDR3 is CASSQEPTGGPLNTEAFF. Written as DNA, the CDR3 is TGCGCCAGCAGCCAAGAGCCTACTGGGGGTCCCTTGAACACTGAAGCTTTCTTT.

Only one count was recorded for this clonotype. This chain connects TRBV6-5 to TRBJ2-7; possible D gene TRBD1, 5 bases. CDR1 is MNHEY, CDR2 SVGAGI, per germline. The ends were cut back, 8 bases at V and 1 base at J, with 18 bases in the middle. The CDR3 length is 15 residues. CDR3 loop: CASSVRQGYSYEQYF. The CDR3 nucleotides read TGTGCCAGCTCGGTTCGGCAGGGATATTCCTACGAGCAGTACTTC.

The V call is TRBV12-3 or TRBV12-4, the J call TRBJ2-5; 10 positions agree with TRBD2. The CDR3 totals 16 residues. With V trimmed by 3 bases and J by 5 bases, 9 bases remained unmatched. CDR3 sequence: CASSFRLAGEGETQYF. The CDR3 nucleotides are TGTGCCAGCAGTTTCAGGCTAGCGGGAGAGGGGGAGACCCAGTACTTC.

This clonotype showed up just a few times. The rearrangement joins TRBV7-9 to TRBJ2-1, with a possible D match to TRBD2 (5 bases). Germline assignment: CDR1 SEHNR and CDR2 FQNEAQ (reference sequence). V shed 8 bases and J shed 8 bases, with 19 bases lying between them. The CDR3 runs 14 residues. The CDR3 sequence: CASAQSERADEQFF. The CDR3 DNA reads TGTGCCAGCGCTCAAAGCGAGCGAGCGGATGAGCAGTTCTTC.

This clonotype was seen only a few times. The rearrangement links TRBV7-2 to TRBJ2-7; D may be TRBD1 (6 bases). V dropped 2 bases and J dropped 9 bases, with 20 bases sitting between them. Germline V gives CDR1 SGHTA, CDR2 FQGNSA. The CDR3 sequence is 15 residues long. CDR3 in amino acids: CASSLSTGPVVGQYF. The CDR3 coding sequence is TGTGCCAGCAGCTTATCGACAGGACCGGTGGTCGGGCAGTACTTC.

This clonotype was counted between two and nine times. This rearrangement joins TRBV6-5 to TRBJ1-1; D remains ambiguous. Trimming took off 10 bases at V and 2 bases at J, with 17 bases between the two ends. Germline CDR1 is MNHEY and CDR2 is SVGAGI. CDR3 length: 14 residues. The CDR3 region is CATRPGLGNTEAFF. For the CDR3, the DNA is TGTGCCACCCGACCCGGGCTGGGAAACACTGAAGCTTTCTTT.

This clonotype was seen only a few times. The chain employs TRBV28 and TRBJ2-3, with TRBD2 as a possible D gene (6 bases). The CDR3 spans 16 residues. Germline loops: CDR1 MDHEN, CDR2 SYDVKM. The ends were cut back, 3 bases at V and 2 bases at J, with 15 bases in the middle. CDR3 sequence: CASSFGTPGVTDTQYF. CDR3 DNA sequence: TGTGCCAGCAGTTTCGGGACTCCTGGTGTCACAGATACGCAGTATTTT.

This clonotype turned up a few times. The chain has TRBV21-1 and TRBJ1-5. TRBV21-1 is flagged as a pseudogene. The CDR3 consists of 15 residues. The CDR3: CASSSSGLINQPQHF. The CDR3 DNA is TGTGCCAGCAGCAGTTCCGGACTGATCAATCAGCCCCAGCATTTT.

In this sample, this clonotype turned up many times. The chain links TRBV24-1 to TRBJ2-3; D might be TRBD1 (5 bases). This CDR3 comprises 14 residues. The germline V gene has CDR1 KGHDR and CDR2 SFDVKD. The V and J ends lost 1 base and 3 bases respectively, with 7 bases between them. CDR3 sequence: CATSDLRGTDTQYF. The CDR3 nucleotides are TGTGCCACCAGTGATTTAAGGGGAACAGATACGCAGTATTTT.

This sequence joins TRBV27 and TRBJ2-1; D gene uncertain. The V gene's germline CDR1 is MNHEY and CDR2 SMNVEV (reference sequence). V was shortened by 4 bases and J by 8 bases, with 12 bases between the two germline ends. This CDR3 region has 13 residues. In DNA form, the CDR3 reads TGTGCCAGCAGTTCCCGGGCGGCCTATGAGCAGTTCTTC. Translation gives CASSSRAAYEQFF.

The chain recombines TRBV30 with TRBJ2-1; D is unclear. This CDR3 spans 12 amino acids. The V gene lost 0 bases and the J gene lost 5 bases, with 5 bases spanning the gap. Germline lookup yields CDR1 GTSNPN and CDR2 SVGIG (reference sequence). The CDR3 DNA sequence: TGTGCCTGGAGTGTTCGGCACAATGAGCAGTTCTTC. As protein: CAWSVRHNEQFF.

This clonotype was picked up a small number of times. The gene calls are TRBV29-1 and TRBJ2-1; tentatively, D is TRBD2 (6 bases). The germline V gene encodes CDR1 SQVTM and CDR2 ANQGSEA. V lost 1 base, J lost 4 bases, and 11 bases lay in between. The CDR3 totals 14 residues. CDR3 in DNA: TGCAGCGTTGAAGCTAGCGAAAGATACAATGAGCAGTTCTTC. The encoded protein is CSVEASERYNEQFF.

This clonotype came up once. The V gene is TRBV11-3, the J gene TRBJ2-7; D might be TRBD2 (6 bases). The CDR3 sequence is 14 residues long. Germline V gene data show CDR1 as SGHNT and CDR2 as YENEEA. V lost 6 bases and J lost 2, with 14 bases in between. The CDR3 loop is CASSPGLGAYEQYF. The CDR3 DNA reads as TGTGCCAGCAGTCCGGGACTCGGCGCCTACGAGCAGTACTTC.

The V call is TRBV12-3 or TRBV12-4, the J call TRBJ1-2; D is uncertain. The CDR3 runs to 14 residues. The germline V and J ends were trimmed by 2 bases and 4 bases, with 11 bases remaining between them. The CDR3 DNA is TGTGCCAGCAGTTTATCACGGAATAGCTATGGCTACACCTTC. It specifies CASSLSRNSYGYTF.

In this sample, this clonotype turned up once. The gene calls are TRBV21-1 and TRBJ2-7. TRBV21-1 is described as a pseudogene. CDR3 size: 13 residues. In nucleotides, the CDR3 is TGTGCCAGCAGCAGGGAAAGGTCCTACGAGCAGTACTTC. It codes for CASSRERSYEQYF.

The sample holds a few counts of this clonotype. The J gene is TRBJ2-7, the V gene TRBV6-2 or TRBV6-3; D is possibly TRBD2 (5 bases). The germline V gene has CDR1 MNHEY and CDR2 SVGEGT. This CDR3 contains 17 residues. With 0 bases removed from V and 7 bases from J, the gap between germline ends came to 22 bases. Written as DNA, the CDR3 is TGTGCCAGCAGTTACTCGATATCTGGGATGGACTCGGGGGAGCAGTACTTC. Its translation: CASSYSISGMDSGEQYF.

This clonotype was counted only a few times. The genes are TRBV9 and TRBJ2-7; tentative D call: TRBD1 (5 bases). Germline V lookup: CDR1 SGDLS, CDR2 YYNGEE. The CDR3 covers 13 residues. Trimming took off 4 bases at V and 2 bases at J, with 10 bases between the two ends. Written as DNA, the CDR3 is TGTGCCAGCAGCTCCGACAGACCCTACGAGCAGTACTTC. This codes for CASSSDRPYEQYF.

This clonotype was recorded a few times. J is TRBJ2-7 and V is TRBV5-1; D could derive from TRBD1 or TRBD2 (6 bases each). Trimming took off 4 bases at V and 3 bases at J, with 20 bases between the two ends. CDR3 length: 16 residues. Germline V CDR1 and CDR2: SGHRS, YFSETQ. This CDR3 reads CASSLPLDGGHYEQYF. Written as DNA, the CDR3 is TGCGCCAGCAGCCTGCCGTTGGATGGGGGGCACTACGAGCAGTACTTC.